One sample yielded the 31 T cell receptor beta chains listed below, sequenced in a study of kidney transplant recipient with SARS-CoV-2 infection. TCRdb called the reads again in MiXCR, with one record for every CDR3 protein. The sample records under 300,000 distinct CDR3 sequences, 29% being singletons. The starting material was a blood sample, obtained at baseline and between days 110 and 120 from a kidney transplant recipient. The source of these receptors is a young adult male patient who had COVID-19 and was a kidney transplant recipient. Part of the T cells may come from the graft donor.

This clonotype occurred many times. The chain uses TRBV4-3 and TRBJ1-2; D is uncertain. Trimming cost V 5 bases and J 4 bases, with 23 bases left between them. CDR1 and CDR2 from the germline V gene are LGHNA and YSLEER. The CDR3 is 17 amino acids. The DNA of the CDR3 is TGCGCCAGCAGCTGGTTCAAAGGACGTCGAAAGACCTATGGCTACACCTTC. Its protein product is CASSWFKGRRKTYGYTF.

This clonotype appeared a single time. The junction departs from the called germline gene at one end, perhaps through a read error. J is TRBJ2-1 and V is TRBV11-2; 12 bases align to TRBD2. The CDR3 runs 17 residues. Per germline, CDR1 SGHAT and CDR2 FQNNGV. The CDR3 DNA sequence: TGTGCCAGCAGCTTAGACTTAGGACTAGCGGGATACAATGAGCAGTCCTTC. Its protein product is CASSLDLGLAGYNEQSF. The full variable domain, rest sourced from reference TRBV11-2 and TRBJ2-1, is EAGVAQSPRYKIIEKRQSVAFWCNPISGHATLYWYQQILGQGPKLLIQFQNNGVVDDSQLPKDRFSAERLKGVDSTLKIQPAKLEDSAVYLCASSLDLGLAGYNEQSFGPGTRLTVL.

The chain is built from TRBV20-1 and TRBJ2-7, with D maybe TRBD2 (6 bases). Looked up from germline, CDR1 is DFQATT and CDR2 is SNEGSKA (reference sequence). The CDR3 length is 15 residues. Written as DNA, the CDR3 is TGCAGTGCTAGAGCCATAGGAGCGGGCGTCTACGAGCAGCACGTC. Translated: CSARAIGAGVYEQHV.

This clonotype appeared many times. The rearrangement uses TRBV6-5 and TRBJ2-1; the D gene is possibly TRBD2 (6 bases). This CDR3 is 14 amino acids long. V was pared by 4 bases and J by 7 bases, with 14 bases between. Germline V gives CDR1 MNHEY, CDR2 SVGAGI. The CDR3 bases are TGTGCCAGCAGTTCCCGCGGGGTACAGAATGAGCAGTTCTTC. It yields the protein CASSSRGVQNEQFF.

Note on this clonotype: This may stem from a read error, because a much larger clone lies one nucleotide away. The CDR3 region is CASSPRFDKNTETFF. CDR3 bases: TGTGCCAGCAGCCCGCGCTTTGACAAGAACACTGAAACTTTCTTT. The chain links TRBV11-2 to TRBJ1-1, with D unresolved. Per the germline V gene, CDR1 is SGHAT and CDR2 is FQNNGV. The CDR3 covers 15 residues. Full variable domain (remainder filled in from reference TRBV11-2 and TRBJ1-1): EAGVAQSPRYKIIEKRQSVAFWCNPISGHATLYWYQQILGQGPKLLIQFQNNGVVDDSQLPKDRFSAERLKGVDSTLKIQPAKLEDSAVYLCASSPRFDKNTETFFGQGTRLTVV.

This clonotype was detected a few times. This chain links TRBV11-3 with TRBJ2-1; 7 bases are shared with TRBD1. The V and J ends lost 5 bases and 5 bases, in that order; junction bases with no gene match: 6. The CDR3 length is 14 residues. CDR1 and CDR2 from the germline V gene are SGHNT and YENEEA. The CDR3 DNA sequence: TGTGCCAGCAGCATGTGGGACAGACACAATGAGCAGTTCTTC. Encoded protein: CASSMWDRHNEQFF. The full variable domain, with the rest looked up from reference TRBV11-3 and TRBJ2-1, is EAGVVQSPRYKIIEKKQPVAFWCNPISGHNTLYWYLQNLGQGPELLIRYENEEAVDDSQLPKDRFSAERLKGVDSTLKIQPAELGDSAVYLCASSMWDRHNEQFFGPGTRLTVL.

CDR3 sequence: CSARDEREWRTQYF. CDR3 sequence (DNA): TGCAGTGCTAGAGATGAGCGGGAGTGGCGTACGCAGTATTTT. This rearrangement joins TRBV20-1 to TRBJ2-3, with 8 bases fitting TRBD2. The CDR3 spans 14 residues. Germline loops: CDR1 DFQATT, CDR2 SNEGSKA (reference sequence). V shed 0 bases, J shed 8 bases, and the junction held 7 bases outside the gene matches.

This clonotype was recorded at least ten times. In nucleotides, the CDR3 is TGTGCCAGCAGTTACTTAGCGGGAACAGATACGCAGTATTTT. Encoded protein: CASSYLAGTDTQYF. This sequence joins TRBV6-5 and TRBJ2-3; TRBD2 aligns across 8 bases. The length of the CDR3 is 14 residues. The junction had 0 bases not matched to a gene; V was cut back by 1 base and J by 3 bases. CDR1 is MNHEY, CDR2 SVGAGI, per germline.

This clonotype has a count of ten or more. The chain has TRBV5-4 and TRBJ1-1, with 7 nucleotides matching TRBD1. The CDR3 contains 14 residues. The germline V gene encodes CDR1 SGHNT and CDR2 YYREEE (reference sequence). The V and J ends lost 4 bases and 6 bases, in that order; junction bases with no gene match: 9. This CDR3 reads CASSSNRGMAEAFF. CDR3 DNA sequence: TGTGCCAGCAGCAGCAACAGGGGTATGGCTGAAGCTTTCTTT.

As to this clonotype: This may be a read error, as it is one base from a much larger clone. The chain employs TRBV3-1 and TRBJ1-1; no definite D call. The CDR3 sequence is 17 residues long. Germline V CDR1 and CDR2: LGHDT, YNNKEL (reference sequence). Trimming shortened V by 5 bases and J by 4 bases, and 23 bases separated the two germline ends. CDR3 nucleotides: TGTGCCAGCAGCTTACGTGCTTCCATTTCAATTCGCACTGAAGCTTTCTTT. This codes for CASSLRASISIRTEAFF. Together with reference TRBV3-1 and TRBJ1-1, the CDR3 gives the full variable domain: DTAVSQTPKYLVTQMGNDKSIKCEQNLGHDTMYWYKQDSKKFLKIMFSYNNKELIINETVPNRFSPKSPDKAHLNLHINSLELGDSAVYFCASSLRASISIRTEAFFGQGTRLTVV.

This clonotype was detected ten times or more. The rearrangement links TRBV6-5 to TRBJ2-1, with 11 bases fitting TRBD2. Germline CDR1 and CDR2: MNHEY and SVGAGI. The V segment lost 5 bases and the J segment 4 bases; nucleotides outside the gene matches: 4. The CDR3 runs 15 residues. The CDR3 is CASSDLAGGYNEQFF. CDR3 in DNA: TGTGCCAGCAGTGATTTAGCGGGAGGGTACAATGAGCAGTTCTTC.

This clonotype was counted ten times or more. The chain uses TRBV7-8 and TRBJ2-1, with 10 bases identical to TRBD2. V lost 4 bases, J lost 7 bases, and 7 bases stayed unmatched. This CDR3 has 15 residues. CDR1 is SGHVS and CDR2 is FQNEAQ in the germline V gene. CDR3 nucleotide sequence: TGTGCCAGCAGCTCACCTAGCGGGAGTTTTAATGAGCAGTTCTTC. It specifies CASSSPSGSFNEQFF.

This clonotype came up many times. The junction shows a germline mismatch at one end, possibly a read error. CDR3 protein: CATSLCNSTRKTYGYIF. In DNA form, the CDR3 reads TGTGCCACCAGTCTATGTAATAGTACCAGAAAGACCTATGGCTACATCTTC. J is TRBJ1-2 and V is TRBV24-1, with unresolved D. The length of the CDR3 is 17 residues. The germline V gene has CDR1 KGHDR and CDR2 SFDVKD.

As concerns this clonotype: This likely reflects a read error, since a far larger clone is one base away. The chain links TRBV3-1 to TRBJ1-4; no clear D gene. CDR1 LGHDT and CDR2 YNNKEL come from the germline V gene (reference sequence). The CDR3 is 12 amino acids. The CDR3 is CASSLTNEKLLF. In nucleotides, the CDR3 is TGTGCCAGCAGCCTTACTAATGAAAAACTGCTTTTT.

This clonotype occurred many times. No DNA is shown, since the ends of the CDR3 on it are uncertain; the CDR3 is the one TCRdb lists. This chain connects TRBV7-5 to TRBJ1-2. TRBV7-5 is reported as a pseudogene. The CDR3 is 19 amino acids in total, end residues counted. CDR3 amino acids: CISVPECIAEVGKTYGYTF.

On this clonotype itself: A much larger clone differs from this one at a single base, so this may be a read error. This chain links TRBV29-1 with TRBJ1-4; no reliable D call. The CDR3 contains 12 residues. Trimming took off 7 bases at V and 10 bases at J, with 16 bases between the two ends. Germline loops: CDR1 SQVTM, CDR2 ANQGSEA. CDR3 sequence (DNA): TGCAGCGCCTTCAACGGACGGGGAAAACTGTTTTTT. As protein: CSAFNGRGKLFF.

Of note for this clonotype: At one end, the junction sequence differs from germline, possibly due to a read error. The rearrangement uses TRBV9 and TRBJ1-1; TRBD1 matches 7 bases. The CDR3 runs 13 residues. Germline-derived CDR1 and CDR2 are SGDLS and YYNGEE. The CDR3 loop reads CANSVGQDTKAFF. The CDR3 bases are TGTGCCAACAGCGTAGGACAGGACACTAAAGCTTTCTTT.

At least ten counts were recorded for this clonotype. The rearrangement joins TRBV7-9 to TRBJ1-2; no clear D gene. CDR1 is SEHNR and CDR2 is FQNEAQ in the germline V gene (reference sequence). The CDR3 has 14 residues. The V and J ends lost 0 bases and 4 bases respectively, with 9 bases between them. The DNA of the CDR3 is TGTGCCAGCAGCTTAGCCGGACTTACCTATGGCTACACCTTC. Translated: CASSLAGLTYGYTF. Full variable domain (remainder filled in from reference TRBV7-9 and TRBJ1-2): DTGVSQNPRHKITKRGQNVTFRCDPISEHNRLYWYRQTLGQGPEFLTYFQNEAQLEKSRLLSDRFSAERPKGSFSTLEIQRTEQGDSAMYLCASSLAGLTYGYTFGSGTRLTVV.

Concerning this clonotype: This clone may be a read error of a much larger clone one base away. The chain is built from TRBV5-5 and TRBJ1-2; D uncertain. CDR3 length: 13 residues. Germline V lookup: CDR1 SGHKS, CDR2 YYEKEE (reference sequence). The CDR3 loop reads CASSGSTYYGYIF. Written as DNA, the CDR3 is TGTGCCAGTTCAGGTAGTACTTACTATGGCTACATCTTC.

This clonotype was counted between two and nine times. The V gene is TRBV30, the J gene TRBJ2-2, with D unresolved. Trimming took 2 bases from V and 6 from J, leaving 10 bases between them. Germline V CDR1 and CDR2: GTSNPN, SVGIG (reference sequence). CDR3 length: 13 residues. This CDR3 is CAWSFGPPGELFF. The CDR3, as DNA: TGTGCCTGGAGTTTTGGACCCCCCGGGGAGCTGTTTTTT.

A remark on this clonotype: A much larger clone is a single base away; this may be a read error. The V call is TRBV7-9, the J call TRBJ2-1, with a weak D call TRBD1 (5 bases). The CDR3 totals 22 residues. V was pared by 0 bases and J by 3 bases, with 30 bases between. Germline loops: CDR1 SEHNR, CDR2 FQNEAQ (reference sequence). For the CDR3, the DNA is TGTGCCAGCAGCTTAGCGATTCACAGGCGCCAGGCCCCCGGGCCGTACTACAATGAGCAGTTCTTC. Translation: CASSLAIHRRQAPGPYYNEQFF.

This clonotype appeared a few times. The chain uses TRBV2 and TRBJ1-1, with D hard to call. The CDR3 runs 12 residues. CDR1 SNHLY and CDR2 FYNNEI come from the germline V gene. With 8 bases removed from V and 1 base from J, the gap between germline ends came to 8 bases. CDR3 loop: CASGVGNTEAFF. The CDR3 DNA reads as TGTGCCAGCGGTGTGGGGAACACTGAAGCTTTCTTT.

This clonotype occurred many times. The chain couples TRBV2 to TRBJ2-7; D possibly corresponds to TRBD1 (5 bases). CDR3 length: 15 residues. Germline CDR1 and CDR2: SNHLY and FYNNEI. V shed 4 bases and J shed 2 bases, with 15 bases lying between them. CDR3 protein: CASSGGRPGPYEQYF. The CDR3 DNA is TGTGCCAGCAGTGGGGGCAGACCCGGGCCCTACGAGCAGTACTTC.

This clonotype was counted at least ten times. J is TRBJ2-2 and V is TRBV7-9; 10 bases are a match to TRBD1. This CDR3 has 18 amino acids. From germline, CDR1 is SEHNR and CDR2 FQNEAQ (reference sequence). Unmatched junction bases numbered 14, after V lost 5 bases and J lost 5 bases. The CDR3 sequence is CASSARDRGRIRTGELFF. The CDR3 coding sequence is TGTGCCAGCAGCGCCCGCGACAGGGGGCGAATCAGGACCGGGGAGCTGTTTTTT.

Turning to this clonotype: Mismatch with germline at one junction end may stem from a read error. The chain has TRBV10-3 and TRBJ2-3, with TRBD2 matching over 7 bases. CDR3 size: 16 residues. CDR1 is ENHRY and CDR2 is SYGVKD in the germline V gene. CDR3 region: CAISESRGRAGDTQDF. CDR3 coding DNA: TGTGCCATCAGTGAGTCTCGGGGCCGGGCGGGAGATACGCAGGATTTT.

With regard to this clonotype: Possible read error: a much larger clone is one base away. CDR3 sequence reads: CANSVGGDQPQHF. CDR3 nucleotides: TGTGCCAACAGTGTAGGGGGTGATCAGCCCCAGCATTTT. This chain connects TRBV2 to TRBJ1-5; D might be TRBD1 (6 bases). CDR3 length equals 13 residues. The V gene's germline CDR1 is SNHLY and CDR2 FYNNEI.

This clonotype came up many times. The V gene is TRBV9, the J gene TRBJ1-2; D uncertain. The CDR3 consists of 16 residues. Per the germline V gene, CDR1 is SGDLS and CDR2 is YYNGEE. Trimming left V 7 bases short and J 4 bases short, with 23 bases between. The CDR3 loop reads CASVWKYSRKTYGYTF. The CDR3 DNA reads TGTGCCAGCGTTTGGAAGTACTCAAGAAAGACCTATGGCTACACCTTC.

The table lists this clonotype with many counts. The chain is built from TRBV2 and TRBJ1-5; D is possibly TRBD1 (5 bases). The V gene lost 8 bases and the J gene lost 2 bases, with 19 bases spanning the gap. The CDR3 runs 16 residues. CDR1 is SNHLY and CDR2 is FYNNEI in the germline V gene. CDR3 nucleotide sequence: TGTGCCAGCGGCGGCTGGGGCCGCAATCGCAATCAGCCCCAGCATTTT. Its protein product is CASGGWGRNRNQPQHF.

There are many counts of this clonotype. The chain uses TRBV7-2 and TRBJ1-2; D is unresolved. This CDR3 has 17 residues. With 5 bases removed from V and 4 bases from J, the gap between germline ends came to 23 bases. Germline V CDR1 and CDR2: SGHTA, FQGNSA. CDR3 coding DNA: TGTGCCAGCAGCATGTACTCCAGAGACGGAAAGACCTATGGCTACACCTTC. Encoded protein: CASSMYSRDGKTYGYTF. The whole variable domain, remainder taken from reference TRBV7-2 and TRBJ1-2, is GAGVSQSPSNKVTEKGKDVELRCDPISGHTALYWYRQSLGQGLEFLIYFQGNSAPDKSGLPSDRFSAERTGGSVSTLTIQRTQQEDSAVYLCASSMYSRDGKTYGYTFGSGTRLTVV.

This clonotype was recorded many times. This chain uses TRBV6-5 with TRBJ1-2; D unresolved. CDR1 is MNHEY, CDR2 SVGAGI, per germline. This CDR3 has 17 amino acids. The V gene lost 5 bases and the J gene lost 4 bases, with 23 bases spanning the gap. This chain's CDR3 is CASSTGCSMRKTYGYTF. CDR3 DNA sequence: TGTGCCAGCAGTACTGGGTGCTCTATGCGAAAGACCTATGGCTACACCTTC.

This clonotype was observed at least ten times. The chain links TRBV18 to TRBJ2-5; 10 bases map to TRBD2. The CDR3 loop spans 15 amino acids. V shed 6 bases, J shed 3 bases, and the junction held 7 bases outside the gene matches. Germline CDR1 KGHSH, CDR2 LQKENI. CDR3 DNA: TGTGCCAGCTCCCCCATAGCGGGGGGAGAAGAGACCCAGTACTTC. Its protein product is CASSPIAGGEETQYF.